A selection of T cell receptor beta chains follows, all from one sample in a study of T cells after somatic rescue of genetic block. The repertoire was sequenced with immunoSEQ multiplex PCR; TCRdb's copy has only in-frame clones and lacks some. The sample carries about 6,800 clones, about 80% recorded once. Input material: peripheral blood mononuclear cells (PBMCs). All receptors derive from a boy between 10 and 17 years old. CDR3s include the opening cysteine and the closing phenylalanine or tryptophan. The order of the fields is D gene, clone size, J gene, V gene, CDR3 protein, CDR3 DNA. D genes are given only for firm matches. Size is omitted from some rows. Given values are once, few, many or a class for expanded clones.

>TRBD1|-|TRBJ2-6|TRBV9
CASSVERGHSGANVLTF
TGTGCCAGCAGCGTAGAGAGGGGGCACTCTGGGGCCAACGTCCTGACTTTC
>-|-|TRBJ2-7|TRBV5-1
CASSLGSGLYEQYF
TGCGCCAGCAGCTTGGGTTCAGGACTCTACGAGCAGTACTTC
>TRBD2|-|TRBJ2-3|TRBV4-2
CASSPSQRGTSDTQYF
TGTGCCAGCAGCCCCAGCCAGCGGGGGACGTCAGATACGCAGTATTTT
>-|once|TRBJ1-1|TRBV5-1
CASSLEVSGFTEAFF
TGCGCCAGCAGCTTGGAGGTATCGGGGTTTACTGAAGCTTTCTTT
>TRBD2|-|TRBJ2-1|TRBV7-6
CASSSPNGGATYNEQFF
TGTGCCAGCAGCTCTCCCAACGGGGGGGCTACCTACAATGAGCAGTTCTTC
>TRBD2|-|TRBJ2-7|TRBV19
CASSQRTSASTEQYF
TGTGCCAGTAGTCAGCGGACTAGCGCGTCTACGGAGCAGTACTTC
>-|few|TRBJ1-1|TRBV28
CASSLGETFF
TGTGCCAGCAGTTTGGGTGAGACTTTCTTT
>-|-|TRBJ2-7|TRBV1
CTSSQASRDPAYEQYF
TGCACCAGCAGCCAAGCCTCCCGGGACCCCGCCTACGAGCAGTACTTC
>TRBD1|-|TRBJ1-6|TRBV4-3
CASSQDQPGQYNSPLHF
TGCGCCAGCAGCCAAGACCAACCGGGACAGTATAATTCACCCCTCCACTTT
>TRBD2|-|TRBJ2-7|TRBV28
CASSLWLGEGRYEQYF
TGTGCCAGCAGTTTGTGGTTGGGGGAGGGCCGCTACGAGCAGTACTTC
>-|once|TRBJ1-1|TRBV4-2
CASSQDYGTITEAFF
TGTGCCAGCAGCCAAGATTACGGGACAATCACTGAAGCTTTCTTT
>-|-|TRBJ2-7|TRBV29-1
CSVSKGWVTYEQYF
TGCAGCGTTTCGAAAGGGTGGGTCACCTACGAGCAGTACTTC
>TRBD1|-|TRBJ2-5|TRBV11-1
CASSFRAGGPETQYF
TGTGCCAGCAGCTTTCGGGCAGGGGGCCCAGAGACCCAGTACTTC
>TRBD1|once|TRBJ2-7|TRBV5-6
CASSLALPDRGGYEQYF
TGTGCCAGCAGCTTGGCCCTTCCGGACAGGGGAGGCTACGAGCAGTACTTC
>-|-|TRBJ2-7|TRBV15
CATSREHTGLTYEQYF
TGTGCCACCAGCAGAGAACACACAGGTCTAACCTACGAGCAGTACTTC
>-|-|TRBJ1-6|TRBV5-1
CATRADPLSPLHF
TGCGCCACCCGGGCGGACCCTCTCTCACCCCTCCACTTT
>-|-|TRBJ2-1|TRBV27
CASSLWASLNNEQFF
TGTGCCAGCAGTTTATGGGCTAGCCTTAACAATGAGCAGTTCTTC
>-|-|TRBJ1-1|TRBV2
CASYPWGGGAFF
TGTGCCAGCTACCCCTGGGGAGGGGGTGCTTTCTTT
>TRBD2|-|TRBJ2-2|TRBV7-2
CASSLSGGPAGELFF
TGTGCCAGCAGCCTTAGCGGGGGCCCGGCCGGGGAGCTGTTTTTT
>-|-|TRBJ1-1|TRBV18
CASSPLVQGGNTEAFF
TGTGCCAGCTCACCACTTGTTCAAGGTGGGAACACTGAAGCTTTCTTT
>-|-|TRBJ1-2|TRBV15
CATSSPGADYGYTF
TGTGCCACCAGCAGTCCAGGGGCTGACTATGGCTACACCTTC
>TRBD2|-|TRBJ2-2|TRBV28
CASSPQGLATGELFF
TGTGCCAGCAGTCCTCAGGGACTAGCGACCGGGGAGCTGTTTTTT
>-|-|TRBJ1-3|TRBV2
CASTKNSGNTIYF
TGTGCCAGCACAAAGAACTCTGGAAACACCATATATTTT
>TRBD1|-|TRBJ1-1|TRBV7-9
CASSLAPGQITEAFF
TGTGCCAGCAGCTTAGCCCCGGGACAGATCACTGAAGCTTTCTTT
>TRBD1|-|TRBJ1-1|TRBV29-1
CSVDLGQGSTEAFF
TGCAGCGTTGACCTCGGACAGGGGTCCACTGAAGCTTTCTTT
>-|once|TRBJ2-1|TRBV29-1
CSTRGRGLNEQFF
TGCAGCACCCGTGGGAGAGGCCTCAATGAGCAGTTCTTC
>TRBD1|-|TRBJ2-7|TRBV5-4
CASSPGQGNIQAYEQYF
TGTGCCAGCAGCCCGGGACAGGGGAATATTCAGGCCTACGAGCAGTACTTC
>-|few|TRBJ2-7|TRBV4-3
CASSRGVGTYEQYF
TGCGCCAGCAGCCGGGGTGTGGGGACCTACGAGCAGTACTTC
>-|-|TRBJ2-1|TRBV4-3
CASSQAPSSYNEQFF
TGCGCCAGCAGCCAAGCCCCTAGCTCCTACAATGAGCAGTTCTTC
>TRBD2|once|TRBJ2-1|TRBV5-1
CASSFSSGRVSSYNEQFF
TGCGCCAGCAGCTTTTCTAGCGGGAGGGTTAGCTCCTACAATGAGCAGTTCTTC
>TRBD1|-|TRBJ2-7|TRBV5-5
CASSRRDSYEQYF
TGTGCCAGCAGCCGCCGGGACAGCTACGAGCAGTACTTC